A single sample is the source of the 22 T cell receptor beta chains below, sequenced in a study of control samples from healthy donors and cancer patients. Sequencing was performed with immunoSEQ multiplex PCR; in TCRdb, only in-frame clones are kept and a portion is missing. Seen here are some 130,000 clones, 92% observed once, and the top ten hold 4.5% to 7%. The sequencing input was blood. These receptors were collected from a man aged 18 to 29 in good health.

The chain is built from TRBV19 and TRBJ1-1, with D maybe TRBD1 (5 bases). CDR3 length equals 16 residues. Germline V gives CDR1 LNHDA, CDR2 SQIVND (reference sequence). V gave up 3 bases and J gave up 3 bases, with 17 bases separating them. The CDR3 loop reads CASSIISFGGDTEAFF. The DNA for the CDR3 is TGTGCCAGTAGTATCATATCGTTCGGGGGTGACACTGAAGCTTTCTTT. The whole variable domain, filled in from reference TRBV19 and TRBJ1-1, reads DGGITQSPKYLFRKEGQNVTLSCEQNLNHDAMYWYRQDPGQGLRLIYYSQIVNDFQKGDIAEGYSVSREKKESFPLTVTSAQKNPTAFYLCASSIISFGGDTEAFFGQGTRLTVV.

The gene calls are TRBV10-3 and TRBJ2-5; a possible D gene is TRBD2 (7 bases). The CDR3 is made up of 14 amino acids. CDR1 and CDR2 (germline): ENHRY, SYGVKD. The V end was cut by 0 bases, the J end by 9 bases, with 14 bases between. The CDR3 DNA follows: TGTGCCATCAGTGAGTCGAGGGGGGGCGGAGCCCAGTACTTC. It specifies CAISESRGGGAQYF.

This chain links TRBV2 with TRBJ2-4, with unresolved D. Germline CDR1 is SNHLY and CDR2 is FYNNEI. The CDR3 length is 16 residues. Trimming removed 4 bases from V and 3 bases from J, with 16 bases in between. CDR3 amino acids: CASSGEASSLKNIQYF. DNA for the CDR3: TGTGCCAGCAGTGGTGAGGCAAGCTCACTCAAAAACATTCAGTACTTC.

J is TRBJ1-1 and V is TRBV7-7, with 7 bases aligning to TRBD1. The CDR3 is 16 amino acids. The germline V gene has CDR1 SSHAT and CDR2 FNYEAQ (reference sequence). The V segment lost 1 base and the J segment 2 bases; nucleotides outside the gene matches: 7. As DNA, the CDR3 is TGTGCCAGCAGCTTAGATAGGGGGACAGACAACACTGAAGCTTTCTTT. This gives the protein CASSLDRGTDNTEAFF.

The chain joins TRBV29-1 to TRBJ1-6; D is unresolved. Germline lookup yields CDR1 SQVTM and CDR2 ANQGSEA. Trimming stripped 8 bases from V and 8 bases from J, with 16 bases between. The CDR3 spans 13 residues. The CDR3 DNA reads as TGCAGCTTAGTGACCGAGCCGGATTCACCCCTCCACTTT. Protein product: CSLVTEPDSPLHF.

The rearrangement uses TRBV18 and TRBJ2-7, with D tentatively TRBD2 (6 bases). CDR3 length: 14 amino acids. CDR1 is KGHSH and CDR2 is LQKENI in the germline V gene. The ends were cut back, 6 bases at V and 6 bases at J, with 18 bases in the middle. Written as DNA, the CDR3 is TGTGCCAGCTCCCTTCCAGCGGGTAAAGGCGAGCAGTACTTC. Translating gives CASSLPAGKGEQYF.

The chain uses TRBV10-3 and TRBJ1-1, with D perhaps matching TRBD1 (5 bases). The CDR3 length is 15 residues. From germline, CDR1 is ENHRY and CDR2 SYGVKD. Trimming left V 3 bases short and J 7 bases short, with 18 bases between. DNA for the CDR3: TGTGCCATCAGTGACCCTAGGCAGGGTAAAGTTGAAGCTTTCTTT. Its translation: CAISDPRQGKVEAFF.

The gene calls are TRBV5-1 and TRBJ2-3; 7 positions match TRBD2. With 7 bases clipped from V and 2 bases from J, the junction kept 19 bases outside the gene matches. The CDR3 contains 18 residues. Germline V lookup: CDR1 SGHRS, CDR2 YFSETQ. Written as DNA, the CDR3 is TGCGCCAGCCACCCACGGGGGGTAGCGGACACGATCACAGATACGCAGTATTTT. Translating gives CASHPRGVADTITDTQYF.

The J gene is TRBJ2-5, the V gene TRBV6-1; D might be TRBD2 (5 bases). This CDR3 is built from 14 residues. The germline V gene encodes CDR1 MNHNS and CDR2 SASEGT. V was trimmed by 2 bases and J by 2 bases, leaving 9 bases between them. CDR3 sequence (DNA): TGTGCCAGCAGTGAACAACTAGGACAAGAGACCCAGTACTTC. Translating it yields CASSEQLGQETQYF.

The chain links TRBV21-1 to TRBJ2-7. TRBV21-1 is designated a pseudogene. The CDR3 runs 16 residues. The CDR3 sequence is CASSKRRPPEGYEQYF. CDR3 sequence (DNA): TGTGCCAGCAGCAAACGACGACCGCCCGAAGGGTACGAGCAGTACTTC.

The chain uses TRBV18 and TRBJ2-7; 8 bases match TRBD1. The CDR3 spans 13 residues. The germline gives CDR1 KGHSH, CDR2 LQKENI. The ends lost 4 bases at V and 4 bases at J; junction bases unmatched: 3. The CDR3 bases are TGTGCCAGCTCACTGGGACAGGAGTACGAGCAGTACTTC. It codes for CASSLGQEYEQYF. Complete variable domain (other parts from reference TRBV18 and TRBJ2-7): NAGVMQNPRHLVRRRGQEARLRCSPMKGHSHVYWYRQLPEEGLKFMVYLQKENIIDESGMPKERFSAEFPKEGPSILRIQQVVRGDSAAYFCASSLGQEYEQYFGPGTRLTVT.

This chain joins TRBV3-1 (or the pseudogene TRBV3-2) and TRBJ1-1, with TRBD1 identical over 7 bases. The V and J ends lost 8 bases and 8 bases, in that order; junction bases with no gene match: 14. The CDR3 length is 14 residues. In germline, CDR1 is LGHDT, CDR2 YNNKEL (reference sequence). CDR3 amino acids: CASVAGTAPSEAFF. CDR3 DNA sequence: TGTGCCAGCGTCGCCGGGACAGCCCCTTCCGAAGCTTTCTTT.

J is TRBJ2-3 and V is TRBV28; 11 nucleotides line up with TRBD1. The junction had 4 bases not matched to a gene; V was cut back by 1 base and J by 7 bases. Germline V gives CDR1 MDHEN, CDR2 SYDVKM. This CDR3 has 15 amino acids. As DNA, the CDR3 is TGTGCCAGCAGTTTATTAGGGACAGGGGGAAATACGCAGTATTTT. Protein: CASSLLGTGGNTQYF.

This clone has just one count. This sequence joins TRBV5-4 and TRBJ1-1; 7 bases are a match to TRBD1. Per germline, CDR1 SGHNT and CDR2 YYREEE (reference sequence). The CDR3 totals 13 residues. The ends lost 2 bases at V and 5 bases at J; junction bases unmatched: 3. This chain's CDR3 is CASSFDRATEAFF. The CDR3 nucleotides are TGTGCCAGCAGCTTCGACAGGGCGACTGAAGCTTTCTTT.

The rearrangement uses TRBV5-4 and TRBJ2-1; tentatively, D is TRBD1 (6 bases). Germline CDR1 is SGHNT and CDR2 is YYREEE (reference sequence). This CDR3 comprises 16 residues. With 4 bases removed from V and 4 bases from J, the gap between germline ends came to 18 bases. CDR3 protein: CASSISGTRYYNEQFF. CDR3 in DNA: TGTGCCAGCAGCATCAGTGGGACAAGGTATTACAATGAGCAGTTCTTC. The full variable domain, completed using reference TRBV5-4 and TRBJ2-1, is ETGVTQSPTHLIKTRGQQVTLRCSSQSGHNTVSWYQQALGQGPQFIFQYYREEENGRGNFPPRFSGLQFPNYSSELNVNALELDDSALYLCASSISGTRYYNEQFFGPGTRLTVL.

This rearrangement joins TRBV6-6 to TRBJ2-2; 9 bases are shared with TRBD1. This CDR3 comprises 18 residues. CDR1 is MNHNY, CDR2 SVGAGI, per germline (reference sequence). The V gene end was trimmed by 5 bases and the J gene end by 0 bases; junction bases not matched to a gene: 10. The CDR3 sequence is CASSQIQTGGANTGELFF. CDR3 bases: TGTGCCAGCAGTCAGATCCAAACAGGGGGCGCGAACACCGGGGAGCTGTTTTTT.

The chain recombines TRBV25-1 with TRBJ2-7; D unresolved. The V end lost 4 bases, the J end lost 7 bases, and 5 bases lay between the germline ends. CDR1 MGHDK and CDR2 SYGVNS come from the germline V gene. The CDR3 is made up of 10 amino acids. This CDR3 is CASSGGEQYF. CDR3 nucleotide sequence: TGTGCCAGCAGTGGGGGAGAGCAGTACTTC.

The chain combines TRBV5-1 with TRBJ1-2, with 9 bases fitting TRBD1. V was clipped by 4 bases and J by 6 bases; unmatched bases: 4. The germline CDR1 and CDR2 sequences are SGHRS and YFSETQ. CDR3 size: 13 residues. The CDR3 loop is CASSPRTGDGYTF. The CDR3 region has the DNA TGCGCCAGCAGCCCGCGGACAGGGGATGGCTACACCTTC.

The genes are TRBV2 and TRBJ1-6, with a tentative D call TRBD1 (5 bases). The CDR3 runs to 14 residues. Deletions cut 6 bases from V and 7 bases from J, with 13 bases between. The germline CDR1 and CDR2 sequences are SNHLY and FYNNEI. CDR3 amino acids: CASRETGGNSPLHF. CDR3 coding DNA: TGTGCCAGCAGAGAAACAGGAGGGAATTCACCCCTCCACTTT.

This chain connects TRBV4-1 to TRBJ2-1; D ambiguous. Germline-derived CDR1 and CDR2 are MGHRA and YSYEKL. The V gene lost 0 bases and the J gene lost 5 bases, with 8 bases spanning the gap. The CDR3 is 14 residues long. This CDR3 reads CASSQEVSHNEQFF. The CDR3 DNA reads TGCGCCAGCAGCCAAGAAGTATCACACAATGAGCAGTTCTTC.

The chain is built from TRBV9 and TRBJ2-3, with 10 bases aligning to TRBD2. The CDR3 consists of 18 residues. From germline, CDR1 is SGDLS and CDR2 YYNGEE. The trim removed 2 bases at V and 0 bases at J, leaving 9 bases unmatched. CDR3 nucleotides: TGTGCCAGCAGCGTGGACGGGAGCGGGGGGGCCAGCACAGATACGCAGTATTTT. Its protein product is CASSVDGSGGASTDTQYF.

The genes are TRBV7-9 and TRBJ2-2; 7 bases map to TRBD1. This CDR3 contains 21 residues. J gave up 0 bases and V 5 bases, and 21 bases lay outside the gene matches. Germline-derived CDR1 and CDR2 are SEHNR and FQNEAQ (reference sequence). CDR3 residues: CASSTRDRLPETHANTGELFF. The CDR3 nucleotides are TGTGCCAGCAGCACTCGGGACAGACTGCCGGAGACTCACGCGAACACCGGGGAGCTGTTTTTT. The complete variable domain, with remaining parts taken from reference TRBV7-9 and TRBJ2-2, reads DTGVSQNPRHKITKRGQNVTFRCDPISEHNRLYWYRQTLGQGPEFLTYFQNEAQLEKSRLLSDRFSAERPKGSFSTLEIQRTEQGDSAMYLCASSTRDRLPETHANTGELFFGEGSRLTVL.